Listed below are T cell receptor beta chains from one sample, sequenced in a study of response to subunit inactivated influenza vaccine. TCRdb analysed the RT-PCR reads with MiXCR anew, one entry per CDR3 protein. The sample lists roughly 700,000 distinct CDR3 sequences, approximately 14% seen once, with 5.5% to 7% in the top ten. The sample consisted of PBMCs from blood, taken roughly 15 days before vaccination. All receptors come from a man aged 50-59 years who received an inactivated influenza vaccine. Each CDR3 is given without its conserved first and last residue. The order of the fields is V gene, J gene, CDR3 protein.

TRBV12-3/TRBV12-4	TRBJ2-2	ASSLRLEGQLF
TRBV11-3	TRBJ2-1	ASREREASYNEQF
TRBV4-3	TRBJ2-1	ASSLTRSPAGRVNEQF
TRBV7-9	TRBJ2-3	ASSLTVAGGLTDTQY
TRBV27	TRBJ2-3	ASSKGGRAGTQY
TRBV28	TRBJ2-5	ASSSGQGPETQY
TRBV10-3	TRBJ2-7	AISESRGTYEQY
TRBV11-2	TRBJ2-4	ASSLAIDPRGHIQY
TRBV6-2/TRBV6-3	TRBJ1-2	ASSIDRAYGYT
TRBV20-1	TRBJ1-1	SASSSANTEAF
TRBV12-3/TRBV12-4	TRBJ2-7	ASRVGSSEQY
TRBV7-8	TRBJ1-2	ASSLRRDRALFGYT
TRBV6-2/TRBV6-3	TRBJ2-3	ASTRTTLDTQY
TRBV20-1	TRBJ2-1	SAREHWAGGTYNEQF
TRBV7-9	TRBJ1-4	ASSLAGWNEKLF
TRBV7-2	TRBJ2-1	ASSPEGGTYNEQF
TRBV5-6	TRBJ2-5	ASSPNMIQETQY
TRBV20-1	TRBJ1-1	SARLAAAEAF
TRBV10-3	TRBJ2-3	AIRPSPGLAGGPGTDTQY
TRBV3-1	TRBJ1-2	ASSQDLVRGSGYT
TRBV20-1	TRBJ2-3	SATLAGSSDTQY
TRBV7-2	TRBJ2-3	ASSAGTSGGGRDTQY
TRBV6-2/TRBV6-3	TRBJ2-4	ASSYSGSRLAGARQY
TRBV7-9	TRBJ2-7	ASSTGLAGPHEQY
TRBV24-1	TRBJ2-7	ATSDLTSASSYEQY
TRBV28	TRBJ2-7	ASSYAGIRTYEQY
TRBV12-3/TRBV12-4	TRBJ1-6	ASSSRDAWGNSPLH
TRBV6-4	TRBJ2-6	ASYFLPVSLLSGEVLT
TRBV12-3/TRBV12-4	TRBJ2-6	ASSSTRAGANVLT
TRBV12-3/TRBV12-4	TRBJ2-1	ASSSGQGQGDEQF
TRBV7-2	TRBJ2-7	ASSLRRGEQY
TRBV15	TRBJ2-2	ATSRDGRDGELF
TRBV4-1	TRBJ2-2	ASSHPGQGKAGELF
TRBV6-5	TRBJ2-3	ASSYSIFRDGTDTQY
TRBV12-3/TRBV12-4	TRBJ2-6	ASSQRAGANVLT
TRBV5-1	TRBJ1-6	ASIPSDSLH
TRBV9	TRBJ2-3	ASSVRTNTDTQY
TRBV2	TRBJ1-1	ASTETWGSTEAF
TRBV29-1	TRBJ2-1	SVQRTSGSNEQF
TRBV10-3	TRBJ2-7	AISGPITSQGSAQY
TRBV20-1	TRBJ2-4	SASTLAKNIQY
TRBV11-2	TRBJ2-7	ASSLEVSWTRGPEQY
TRBV10-3	TRBJ2-4	AISDTAGGIKNIQY
TRBV11-3	TRBJ2-2	ASSKSFLGELF
TRBV14	TRBJ2-7	ASSQVLVREQY
TRBV7-9	TRBJ1-2	ASSSKTGGNYGYT